The 24 T cell receptor beta chains presented below share a single source sample, sequenced in a study of regulatory T cells in long-lasting Graves disease (dated by TCRdb to the early 2020s). Library construction relied on multiplex PCR. TCRdb lists the instrument as Illumina HiSeq 4000. CDR3 regions were amplified by Arm-PCR with iRepertoire HTBI primers to construct TCR beta libraries. TCRdb cleaned the public reads at Q25 with fastp, built clones with MiXCR and kept in-frame beta chains. Rows merge per CDR3 protein into single entries with the most common DNA and genes. The sample data list approximately 380,000 distinct CDR3 sequences, and about a fifth of these were observed just once. The ten largest clones add up to less than 25% of the sample. The time point label for this specimen denotes: persistent/refractory GD, antithyroid drugs over 5 years with positive TRAb. RNA was extracted from PBMCs in TRIzol for both TCR sequencing and RNA sequencing.

Here the sequenced sample was peripheral blood mononuclear cells (PBMCs), taken when the disease was refractory, from a patient treated with antithyroid drugs. These receptors were collected from a female donor with Graves disease.

The chain links TRBV6-1 to TRBJ1-1; TRBD1 matches at 11 bases. The CDR3 is 16 amino acids. Losses at the gene ends were 7 bases for V and 3 bases for J; bases not matched to a gene: 10. Germline V CDR1 and CDR2: MNHNS, SASEGT. The CDR3 bases are TGTGCCAGCACATTCCGGACAGGGGGCGGGTACACTGAAGCTTTCTTT. It translates to CASTFRTGGGYTEAFF.

This chain uses TRBV18 with TRBJ2-5, with 7 bases that match TRBD2. The CDR3 totals 17 residues. The V segment lost 0 bases and the J segment 2 bases; nucleotides outside the gene matches: 9. The germline V gene has CDR1 KGHSH and CDR2 LQKENI. CDR3 protein: CASSPPVGGSQQETQYF. The CDR3 DNA reads TGTGCCAGCTCACCACCTGTCGGCGGGAGCCAACAAGAGACCCAGTACTTC.

This clonotype was observed many times. The chain combines TRBV9 with TRBJ1-1; tentative D call: TRBD1 (5 bases). V lost 3 bases to trimming and J lost 2 bases, with 14 bases between them. This CDR3 has 15 amino acids. Looked up from germline, CDR1 is SGDLS and CDR2 is YYNGEE. CDR3 sequence reads: CASSGRGGANTEAFF. CDR3 coding DNA: TGTGCCAGCAGCGGACGAGGAGGGGCTAACACTGAAGCTTTCTTT.

This clonotype was seen only a few times. The gene calls are TRBV12-3 or TRBV12-4 and TRBJ2-1; TRBD2 agrees at 8 bases. V was pared by 7 bases and J by 0 bases, with 11 bases of the junction left unmatched. CDR3 length equals 17 residues. DNA for the CDR3: TGTGCCAGCACCCCCGGGGGGGGACTTAGCTCCTACAATGAGCAGTTCTTC. It codes for CASTPGGGLSSYNEQFF.

This clonotype appeared many times. The chain has TRBV20-1 and TRBJ1-2, with D tentatively TRBD1 (6 bases). The ends were cut back, 0 bases at V and 4 bases at J, with 12 bases in the middle. The germline V gene encodes CDR1 DFQATT and CDR2 SNEGSKA (reference sequence). This CDR3 comprises 14 residues. CDR3 loop: CSARDRGASYGYTF. CDR3 bases: TGCAGTGCTAGAGATCGGGGGGCTTCCTATGGCTACACCTTC.

This clonotype appeared many times. This CDR3 reads CASSLTTPTGAAAYEQYF. The CDR3 DNA reads as TGTGCCAGCAGTTTAACGACGCCAACAGGGGCCGCGGCCTACGAGCAGTACTTC. V and J are TRBV27 and TRBJ2-7; 7 nucleotides match TRBD1. The CDR3 has 18 amino acids. V was pared by 2 bases and J by 2 bases, with 15 bases of the junction left unmatched. Germline V gene data show CDR1 as MNHEY and CDR2 as SMNVEV (reference sequence).

This clonotype was observed a single time. The rearrangement joins TRBV20-1 to TRBJ1-3; D uncertain. This CDR3 is built from 18 residues. Trimming stripped 0 bases from V and 0 bases from J, with 18 bases between. From germline, CDR1 is DFQATT and CDR2 SNEGSKA (reference sequence). CDR3 DNA sequence: TGCAGTGCTAGAGATTCTTTTTCCGGGCTGCTCTCTGGAAACACCATATATTTT. The encoded protein is CSARDSFSGLLSGNTIYF.

The genes are TRBV18 and TRBJ1-1, with D unclear. Per the germline V gene, CDR1 is KGHSH and CDR2 is LQKENI. V gave up 8 bases and J gave up 0 bases, with 10 bases separating them. This CDR3 has 13 residues. In nucleotides, the CDR3 is TGTGCCAGCCAACCAAGTTTGAACACTGAAGCTTTCTTT. It is translated as CASQPSLNTEAFF.

J is TRBJ2-5 and V is TRBV11-2; 8 nucleotides match TRBD1. Germline V lookup: CDR1 SGHAT, CDR2 FQNNGV. CDR3 length equals 15 residues. V shed 1 base and J 0 bases; nucleotides not matched to a gene: 1. Written as DNA, the CDR3 is TGTGCCAGCAGCTTAGGGACAGGGCACCAAGAGACCCAGTACTTC. This codes for CASSLGTGHQETQYF.

In this sample, this clonotype turned up a few times. The chain recombines TRBV5-1 with TRBJ2-7, with no clear D. The CDR3 covers 13 residues. From germline, CDR1 is SGHRS and CDR2 YFSETQ. V was shortened by 0 bases and J by 5 bases, with 9 bases between the two germline ends. CDR3 sequence reads: CASSLEPSHEQYF. For the CDR3, the DNA is TGCGCCAGCAGCTTGGAACCATCCCACGAGCAGTACTTC.

In its sample, this clonotype was seen many times. This rearrangement joins TRBV28 to TRBJ1-5; 9 nucleotides line up with TRBD1. The CDR3 covers 16 residues. Germline assignment: CDR1 MDHEN and CDR2 SYDVKM. Trimming removed 4 bases from V and 4 bases from J; junction bases left unmatched: 8. CDR3 region: CASSSGTGFGNQPQHF. The CDR3, as DNA: TGTGCCAGCAGTTCCGGGACAGGGTTTGGAAATCAGCCCCAGCATTTT.

V usage is TRBV20-1 and J usage is TRBJ1-1; no reliable D call. The germline V gene has CDR1 DFQATT and CDR2 SNEGSKA (reference sequence). The CDR3 is 14 residues long. V lost 6 bases to trimming and J lost 0 bases, with 14 bases between them. Here the CDR3 reads CSAPEGGLNTEAFF. Here the CDR3 DNA reads TGCAGTGCCCCCGAGGGTGGTTTGAACACTGAAGCTTTCTTT.

The rearrangement joins TRBV6-1 to TRBJ2-1; 11 nucleotides line up with TRBD2. V lost 6 bases and J lost 3; bases outside the gene matches: 7. Germline CDR1 and CDR2: MNHNS and SASEGT. The CDR3 covers 16 residues. DNA of the CDR3: TGTGCCAGCAGGGGACCGGGACTAGCGGACTACAATGAGCAGTTCTTC. Its protein is CASRGPGLADYNEQFF.

This clonotype was seen a handful of times. The CDR3 sequence is CASSSMDREGCEQYF. The CDR3, as DNA: TGTGCCAGCAGTTCCATGGACAGGGAGGGGTGCGAGCAGTACTTC. The chain links TRBV12-3 or TRBV12-4 to TRBJ2-7; the D gene is possibly TRBD1 (8 bases). This CDR3 is built from 15 residues. Between the trimmed V and J ends, which lost 4 bases and 6 bases, there was a span of 19 bases.

This clonotype was counted ten times or more. J is TRBJ2-7 and V is TRBV12-3 or TRBV12-4; D is possibly TRBD2 (6 bases). The CDR3 is made up of 14 amino acids. The V and J ends lost 2 bases and 5 bases respectively, with 13 bases between them. This CDR3 is CASSLLAIRNEQYF. DNA for the CDR3: TGTGCCAGCAGTTTACTAGCGATACGAAACGAGCAGTACTTC.

This clonotype has only a few counts. The gene calls are TRBV28 and TRBJ1-6; perhaps TRBD1 as D (6 bases). The germline gives CDR1 MDHEN, CDR2 SYDVKM. The CDR3 is 14 amino acids. The V gene lost 5 bases and the J gene lost 12 bases, with 17 bases spanning the gap. The CDR3 sequence: CASSPSDSDRPLHF. In DNA, the CDR3 is TGTGCCAGCAGTCCCTCGGACAGCGATCGACCCCTCCACTTT.

This clonotype was seen at least ten times. The genes are TRBV28 and TRBJ1-2; a weak D match, TRBD1 (6 bases). The ends were cut back, 3 bases at V and 4 bases at J, with 12 bases in the middle. CDR1 MDHEN and CDR2 SYDVKM come from the germline V gene. The CDR3 covers 14 residues. The CDR3 bases are TGTGCCAGCAGTTTGGGGGGCGTAACCTATGGCTACACCTTC. It codes for CASSLGGVTYGYTF.

Only a few counts were recorded for this clonotype. The V and J genes are TRBV3-1 and TRBJ2-5; TRBD1 matches at 9 bases. V shed 4 bases and J 3 bases; nucleotides not matched to a gene: 3. Germline loops: CDR1 LGHDT, CDR2 YNNKEL (reference sequence). This CDR3 is 14 amino acids long. The CDR3 nucleotides are TGTGCCAGCAGCCCGGGACAGGGAGAAGAGACCCAGTACTTC. It specifies CASSPGQGEETQYF.

This clonotype was counted many times. This chain connects TRBV27 to TRBJ2-5; the D is unclear. The CDR3 extends over 13 amino acids. CDR1 and CDR2 (germline): MNHEY, SMNVEV (reference sequence). Trimming stripped 1 base from V and 4 bases from J, with 7 bases between. Here the CDR3 DNA reads TGTGCCAGCAGTTTATTTGACGGAGAGACCCAGTACTTC. As protein: CASSLFDGETQYF.

The rearrangement links TRBV7-2 to TRBJ1-5; D gene unclear. Germline assignment: CDR1 SGHTA and CDR2 FQGNSA. Trimming cost V 5 bases and J 0 bases, with 17 bases left between them. There are 17 residues in the CDR3. CDR3 region: CASSPSWAANSNQPQHF. CDR3 DNA: TGTGCCAGCAGCCCAAGTTGGGCAGCAAATAGCAATCAGCCCCAGCATTTT.

This clonotype was seen many times. The rearrangement uses TRBV18 and TRBJ2-5, with D unresolved. Trimming shortened V by 8 bases and J by 0 bases, and 7 bases separated the two germline ends. This CDR3 contains 12 residues. Germline CDR1 reads KGHSH; CDR2 reads LQKENI. The CDR3: CASSLYQETQYF. DNA for the CDR3: TGTGCCAGCAGCTTATACCAAGAGACCCAGTACTTC.

With respect to this clonotype: A much larger clonotype is one base distant, so this may be a read error. This chain uses TRBV11-2 with TRBJ2-2; D possibly uses TRBD1 or TRBD2 (5 bases each). Germline CDR1 is SGHAT and CDR2 is FQNNGV. This CDR3 has 18 amino acids. CDR3 in amino acids: CAGSLGVWVGGDTGELFF. CDR3 bases: TGTGCCGGCAGCTTAGGGGTGTGGGTTGGGGGAGACACCGGGGAGCTGTTTTTT.

V and J are TRBV9 and TRBJ2-7, with 11 bases fitting TRBD2. Trimming at V came to 4 bases and at J to 1 base, leaving 7 bases not matched to a gene. This CDR3 region has 16 residues. The germline CDR1 and CDR2 sequences are SGDLS and YYNGEE. CDR3: CASSPGRLAGSYEQYF. The CDR3 DNA reads TGTGCCAGCAGCCCCGGGCGACTAGCGGGGTCCTACGAGCAGTACTTC.

This clonotype was counted a few times. This sequence joins TRBV5-1 and TRBJ2-7, with TRBD2 matching over 8 bases. Germline V gene data show CDR1 as SGHRS and CDR2 as YFSETQ. Trimming cost V 2 bases and J 0 bases; bases outside gene matches: 13. The CDR3 is made up of 18 amino acids. This CDR3 reads CASSFGAVLAVSSYEQYF. The CDR3 bases are TGCGCCAGCAGCTTTGGGGCCGTACTAGCGGTCAGCTCCTACGAGCAGTACTTC. Full variable domain (outside the CDR3, taken from reference TRBV5-1 and TRBJ2-7): KAGVTQTPRYLIKTRGQQVTLSCSPISGHRSVSWYQQTPGQGLQFLFEYFSETQRNKGNFPGRFSGRQFSNSRSEMNVSTLELGDSALYLCASSFGAVLAVSSYEQYFGPGTRLTVT.